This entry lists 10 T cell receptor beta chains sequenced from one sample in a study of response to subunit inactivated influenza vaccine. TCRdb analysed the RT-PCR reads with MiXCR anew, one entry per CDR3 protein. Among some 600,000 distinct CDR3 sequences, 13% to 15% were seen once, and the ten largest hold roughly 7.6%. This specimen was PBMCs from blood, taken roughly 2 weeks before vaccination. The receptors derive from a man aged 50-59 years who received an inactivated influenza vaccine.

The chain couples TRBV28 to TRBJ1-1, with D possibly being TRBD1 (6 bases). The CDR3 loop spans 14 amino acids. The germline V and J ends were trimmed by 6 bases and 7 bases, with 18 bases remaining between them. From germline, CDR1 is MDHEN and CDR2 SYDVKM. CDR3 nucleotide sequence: TGTGCCAGCAGCCCGCCAACAGGGTTGGTTGAAGCTTTCTTT. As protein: CASSPPTGLVEAFF.

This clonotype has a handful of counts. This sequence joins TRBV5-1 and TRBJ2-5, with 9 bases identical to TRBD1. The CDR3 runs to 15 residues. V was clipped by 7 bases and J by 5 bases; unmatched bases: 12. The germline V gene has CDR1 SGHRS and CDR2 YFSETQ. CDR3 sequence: CASGQKQGATETQYF. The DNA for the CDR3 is TGCGCCAGCGGCCAAAAACAGGGGGCTACGGAGACCCAGTACTTC.

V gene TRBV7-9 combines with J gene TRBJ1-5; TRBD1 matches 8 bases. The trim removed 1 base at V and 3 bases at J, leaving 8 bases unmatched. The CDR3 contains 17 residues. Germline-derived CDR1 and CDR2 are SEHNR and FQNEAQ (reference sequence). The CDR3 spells CASSLGVSGGINQPQHF. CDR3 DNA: TGTGCCAGCAGCTTAGGAGTATCAGGGGGCATCAATCAGCCCCAGCATTTT.

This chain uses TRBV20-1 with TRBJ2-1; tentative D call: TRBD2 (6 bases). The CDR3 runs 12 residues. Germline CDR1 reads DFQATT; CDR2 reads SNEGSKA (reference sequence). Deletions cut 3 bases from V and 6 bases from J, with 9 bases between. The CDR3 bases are TGCAGTGCTAGTCGGGAGCGCAATGAGCAGTTCTTC. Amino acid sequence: CSASRERNEQFF.

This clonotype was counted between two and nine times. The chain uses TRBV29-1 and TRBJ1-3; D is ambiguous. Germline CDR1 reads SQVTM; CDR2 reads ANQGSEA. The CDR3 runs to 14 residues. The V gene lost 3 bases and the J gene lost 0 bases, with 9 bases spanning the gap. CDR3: CSVDGQVSGNTIYF. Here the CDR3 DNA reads TGCAGCGTTGATGGGCAGGTCTCTGGAAACACCATATATTTT.

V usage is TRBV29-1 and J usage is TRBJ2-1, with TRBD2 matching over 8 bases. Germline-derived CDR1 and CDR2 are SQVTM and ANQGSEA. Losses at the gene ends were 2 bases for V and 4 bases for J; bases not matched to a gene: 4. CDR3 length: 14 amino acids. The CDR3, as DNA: TGCAGCGTTGAACCCGGGAGGGATTACAATGAGCAGTTCTTC. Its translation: CSVEPGRDYNEQFF.

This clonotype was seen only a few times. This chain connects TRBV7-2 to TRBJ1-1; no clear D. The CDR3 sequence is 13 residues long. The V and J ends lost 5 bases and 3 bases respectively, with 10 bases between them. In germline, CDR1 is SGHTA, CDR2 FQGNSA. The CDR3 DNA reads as TGTGCCAGCAGCAAAACCTTCTACACTGAAGCTTTCTTT. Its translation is CASSKTFYTEAFF.

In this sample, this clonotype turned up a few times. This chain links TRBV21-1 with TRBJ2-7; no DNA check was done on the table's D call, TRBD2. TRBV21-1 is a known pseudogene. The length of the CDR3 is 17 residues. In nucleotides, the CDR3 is TGTGCCAGCAGCAAAAGTGGGTGCGGGAGGGCTCGGAACGAGCAGTACTTC. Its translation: CASSKSGCGRARNEQYF.

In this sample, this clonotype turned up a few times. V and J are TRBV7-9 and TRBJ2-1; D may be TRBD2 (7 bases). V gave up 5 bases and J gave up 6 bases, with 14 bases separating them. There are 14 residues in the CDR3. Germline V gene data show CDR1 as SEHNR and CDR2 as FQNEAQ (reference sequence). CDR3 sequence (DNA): TGTGCCAGCAGCCTTGTGGGGGGGCTCAATGAGCAGTTCTTC. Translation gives CASSLVGGLNEQFF.

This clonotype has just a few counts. DNA for the CDR3: TGTGCCAGCAGCGCAAGGGACGGTGAAGCTTTCTTT. As protein: CASSARDGEAFF. The chain is built from TRBV9 and TRBJ1-1; a possible D gene is TRBD1 (5 bases). Germline loops: CDR1 SGDLS, CDR2 YYNGEE. The CDR3 is 12 amino acids. Trimming left V 3 bases short and J 7 bases short, with 10 bases between.